This T cell receptor (beta chain) was identified in a study of T cell repertoires in cytomegalovirus infection. About the study: Public TCR beta signatures marked donors with CMV infection and the matching HLA. Overall study results and limits: The study identified carriers of CMV plus the relevant HLA from cumulative public TCR beta family frequency. CMV-specific TCR beta clonotypes restricted by HLA-C dominated the ex vivo response.

Looked up from germline, CDR1 is SGHTA and CDR2 is FQGNSA. V lost 4 bases, J lost 3 bases, and 4 bases stayed unmatched. There are 16 residues in the CDR3. TCRdb reprocessed the reads with MiXCR, giving one entry per CDR3 protein. This sample has around 740,000 distinct CDR3 sequences, with 35% found just once. This clonotype was seen many times. The target antigen is unknown. Source material: PBMCs. The TCR sequence derives from a human donor in good health (CMV status not recorded). Some clones in this sample may be carry-over from other donors' samples. The genes are TRBV7-2 and TRBJ2-1, with 12 positions matching TRBD2. The CDR3: CASSSGLAGLYNEQFF. As DNA, the CDR3 is TGTGCCAGCAGCTCAGGACTAGCGGGACTCTACAATGAGCAGTTCTTC.